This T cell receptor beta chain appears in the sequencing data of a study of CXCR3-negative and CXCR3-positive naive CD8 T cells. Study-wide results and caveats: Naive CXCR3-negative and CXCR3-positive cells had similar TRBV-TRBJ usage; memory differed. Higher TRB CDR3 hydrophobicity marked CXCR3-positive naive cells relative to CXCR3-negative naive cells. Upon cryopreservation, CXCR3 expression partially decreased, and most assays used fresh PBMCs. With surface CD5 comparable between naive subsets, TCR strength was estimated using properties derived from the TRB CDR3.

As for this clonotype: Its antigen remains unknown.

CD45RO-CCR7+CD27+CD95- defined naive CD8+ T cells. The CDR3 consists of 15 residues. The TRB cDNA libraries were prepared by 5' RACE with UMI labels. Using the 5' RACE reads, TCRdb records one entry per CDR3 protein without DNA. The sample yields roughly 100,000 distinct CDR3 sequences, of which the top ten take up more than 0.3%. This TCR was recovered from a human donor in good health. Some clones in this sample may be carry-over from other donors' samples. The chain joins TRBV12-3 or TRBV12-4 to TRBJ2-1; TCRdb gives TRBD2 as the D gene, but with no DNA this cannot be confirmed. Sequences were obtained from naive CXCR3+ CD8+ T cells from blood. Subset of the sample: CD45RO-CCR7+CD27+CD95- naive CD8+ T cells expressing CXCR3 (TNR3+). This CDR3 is CASSPPGTNNNEQFF.